These 27 T cell receptor beta chains were all obtained from the same sample, sequenced in a study of a mutant IDH1 vaccine in newly diagnosed glioma. Sequenced by immunoSEQ multiplex PCR; TCRdb stores in-frame clones only, minus some. There are roughly 38,000 clones in the sample; around four fifths occur only once, and more than 4.5% lies in the top ten. No cognate antigen is known for these TCRs. The time point is: week 23, last vaccination. Doses of 300 ug of mutant IDH1 20-mer peptide were given with topical imiquimod. This specimen was PBMCs, taken from a glioma patient whose treatment included an IDH1 peptide vaccine. The source is a man over 45 with glioma.

The J gene is TRBJ2-1, the V gene TRBV9, with TRBD1 identical over 8 bases. The CDR3 loop spans 17 amino acids. The germline gives CDR1 SGDLS, CDR2 YYNGEE. Unmatched junction bases numbered 9, after V lost 2 bases and J lost 2 bases. The CDR3, as DNA: TGTGCCAGCAGCGTCGCTCTCGGACAGGGAGCCTACAATGAGCAGTTCTTC. Protein sequence: CASSVALGQGAYNEQFF.

This clone was seen a handful of times. The chain couples TRBV19 to TRBJ1-1, with D perhaps matching TRBD1 (6 bases). Trimming pared 7 bases from V and 1 base from J, leaving 16 bases between. CDR3 size: 15 residues. CDR1 is LNHDA, CDR2 SQIVND, per germline (reference sequence). The CDR3 protein is CASKTGTRGNTEAFF. The DNA of the CDR3 is TGTGCCAGTAAGACCGGGACACGAGGGAACACTGAAGCTTTCTTT.

The chain is built from TRBV27 and TRBJ2-2; maybe TRBD1 (6 bases). This CDR3 has 16 residues. V lost 5 bases to trimming and J lost 6 bases, with 19 bases between them. Germline loops: CDR1 MNHEY, CDR2 SMNVEV (reference sequence). Here the CDR3 reads CASSDPRRGYSGELFF. DNA for the CDR3: TGTGCCAGCAGTGACCCACGAAGGGGGTACTCCGGGGAGCTGTTTTTT.

V gene TRBV4-2 combines with J gene TRBJ2-5; 8 bases map to TRBD1. The ends lost 1 base at V and 5 bases at J; junction bases unmatched: 12. The CDR3 sequence is 17 residues long. Germline CDR1 reads LGHNA; CDR2 reads YNFKEQ. The CDR3 nucleotides are TGTGCCAGCAGCCAAGCGGGACCAGGGGGCGCGTGGGAGACCCAGTACTTC. Amino acids: CASSQAGPGGAWETQYF.

V and J are TRBV5-6 and TRBJ1-2; TRBD1 agrees at 7 bases. This CDR3 is built from 16 residues. The V gene's germline CDR1 is SGHDT and CDR2 YYEEEE. J was trimmed by 6 bases and V by 2 bases; bases with no gene match: 13. DNA of the CDR3: TGTGCCAGCAGCTTCCTATCGACAGGGCAACTTCATGGCTACACCTTC. Its translation: CASSFLSTGQLHGYTF.

This chain joins TRBV7-3 and TRBJ1-1; D is unresolved. Germline V gene data show CDR1 as SGHTA and CDR2 as FQGTGA. CDR3 size: 13 residues. V lost 5 bases and J 5 bases, leaving 12 bases between the germline ends. This chain's CDR3 is CASSPRGKTEAFF. For the CDR3, the DNA is TGTGCCAGCAGCCCGAGAGGGAAGACTGAAGCTTTCTTT.

The chain links TRBV6-4 to TRBJ1-2; the D is unclear. The germline V gene has CDR1 MRHNA and CDR2 SNTAGT. V lost 6 bases to trimming and J lost 4 bases, with 18 bases between them. This CDR3 region has 15 residues. DNA of the CDR3: TGTGCCAGCAGGCCCGGGCCCCAAGGAACCTATGGCTACACCTTC. It translates to CASRPGPQGTYGYTF.

In this sample, this clone turned up a few times. CDR3 nucleotides: TGTGCCACCAGCAGAGAAGGGGAAGAGACCCAGTACTTC. It translates to CATSREGEETQYF. This chain connects TRBV15 to TRBJ2-5, with D possibly matching TRBD1 (5 bases). The CDR3 is 13 residues long. The V end lost 0 bases, the J end lost 3 bases, and 5 bases lay between the germline ends. Germline-derived CDR1 and CDR2 are LNHNV and YYDKDF (reference sequence).

This sequence joins TRBV6-5 and TRBJ1-2, with 7 positions matching TRBD1. The CDR3 is 13 amino acids. Unmatched junction bases numbered 6, after V lost 5 bases and J lost 6 bases. Germline V gene sequence: CDR1 MNHEY, CDR2 SVGAGI. DNA for the CDR3: TGTGCCAGCAGTAGGGACAGCTCGCATGGCTACACCTTC. Translating it yields CASSRDSSHGYTF.

The V gene is TRBV19, the J gene TRBJ2-6; TRBD1 agrees at 7 bases. This CDR3 has 16 residues. Germline assignment: CDR1 LNHDA and CDR2 SQIVND (reference sequence). Losses at the gene ends were 3 bases for V and 4 bases for J; bases not matched to a gene: 6. The CDR3 DNA reads TGTGCCAGTAGTATTCGACAGGGTTCAGGGGCCAACGTCCTGACTTTC. Translation gives CASSIRQGSGANVLTF.

The chain uses TRBV7-2 and TRBJ1-2; maybe TRBD1 (5 bases). V lost 1 base and J 5 bases, leaving 17 bases between the germline ends. Germline loops: CDR1 SGHTA, CDR2 FQGNSA. This CDR3 is 16 amino acids long. In DNA, the CDR3 is TGTGCCAGCAGCTTAGTTGAGACAGCCGCTGCTTATGGCTACACCTTC. Residues: CASSLVETAAAYGYTF.

The rearrangement joins TRBV27 to TRBJ1-3; D remains ambiguous. The CDR3 contains 13 residues. CDR1 MNHEY and CDR2 SMNVEV come from the germline V gene (reference sequence). The V end lost 5 bases, the J end lost 4 bases, and 9 bases lay between the germline ends. CDR3 sequence reads: CASSAHKGNTIYF. In nucleotides, the CDR3 is TGTGCCAGCAGTGCTCACAAGGGAAACACCATATATTTT.

The rearrangement joins TRBV9 to TRBJ2-3; D might be TRBD1 or TRBD2, each matching 5 bases. The CDR3 covers 15 residues. V was trimmed by 4 bases and J by 4 bases, leaving 16 bases between them. Germline V gives CDR1 SGDLS, CDR2 YYNGEE. In DNA form, the CDR3 reads TGTGCCAGCAGCTCTGACCGAGGGGTTTCAGATACGCAGTATTTT. It codes for CASSSDRGVSDTQYF.

The chain has TRBV10-3 and TRBJ1-1; no firm D call. Germline assignment: CDR1 ENHRY and CDR2 SYGVKD. V dropped 11 bases and J dropped 5 bases, with 15 bases sitting between them. This CDR3 has 12 residues. CDR3 sequence (DNA): TGTGCCGTCCGGGCCGAGGCGACTGAAGCTTTCTTT. This codes for CAVRAEATEAFF.

This rearrangement joins TRBV7-9 to TRBJ2-5; no reliable D call. The CDR3 sequence is 12 residues long. V was trimmed by 5 bases and J by 5 bases, leaving 9 bases between them. CDR1 and CDR2 from the germline V gene are SEHNR and FQNEAQ (reference sequence). The CDR3 sequence: CASSLEEETQYF. The CDR3 DNA follows: TGTGCCAGCAGCCTCGAGGAGGAGACCCAGTACTTC.

V gene TRBV5-4 combines with J gene TRBJ1-6; the match to TRBD1 covers 8 bases. After removal of 0 bases from V and 6 bases from J, the junction contained 2 bases not matched to a gene. This CDR3 is built from 15 residues. The V gene's germline CDR1 is SGHNT and CDR2 YYREEE (reference sequence). CDR3 nucleotides: TGTGCCAGCAGCTTGGGGACAGGGTCTAATTCACCCCTCCACTTT. Its protein is CASSLGTGSNSPLHF.

The V call is TRBV4-3, the J call TRBJ1-2; possibly TRBD1 for D (6 bases). The CDR3 sequence is 15 residues long. V dropped 0 bases and J dropped 6 bases, with 14 bases sitting between them. Germline CDR1 is LGHNA and CDR2 is YSLEER. This CDR3 is CASSQEHRVVHGYTF. Written as DNA, the CDR3 is TGCGCCAGCAGCCAAGAGCACAGGGTGGTCCATGGCTACACCTTC.

By share of the sample, this clone is medium-sized. V is TRBV5-1 and J is TRBJ2-7; 11 nucleotides match TRBD2. This CDR3 is 16 amino acids long. CDR1 is SGHRS and CDR2 is YFSETQ in the germline V gene. Germline trimming cut 1 base from V and 2 bases from J; bases unmatched to any gene: 5. The CDR3, as DNA: TGCGCCAGCAGCTTGTCCGGGACTAGCGGCACCTACGAGCAGTACTTC. It yields the protein CASSLSGTSGTYEQYF.

The V and J genes are TRBV19 and TRBJ2-7; 10 nucleotides agree with TRBD1. The CDR3 length is 16 residues. V was clipped by 4 bases and J by 5 bases; unmatched bases: 11. From germline, CDR1 is LNHDA and CDR2 SQIVND (reference sequence). CDR3 residues: CASSRYTGTGDNEQYF. CDR3 DNA sequence: TGTGCCAGTAGTAGGTACACCGGGACAGGGGACAACGAGCAGTACTTC.

A few counts support this clone. V gene TRBV6-5 combines with J gene TRBJ1-1, with D unresolved. Between the trimmed V and J ends, which lost 6 bases and 7 bases, there was a span of 15 bases. The CDR3 is made up of 13 amino acids. Germline loops: CDR1 MNHEY, CDR2 SVGAGI. CDR3 nucleotides: TGTGCCAGCAGGTTACGGAGGCTGGGTGAAGCTTTCTTT. Its protein is CASRLRRLGEAFF.

The CDR3 region has the DNA TGTGCCAGCAGTGAACAGCTACTATACCAAGAGACCCAGTACTTC. This codes for CASSEQLLYQETQYF. This chain joins TRBV2 and TRBJ2-5; D ambiguous. V was trimmed by 2 bases and J by 0 bases, leaving 10 bases between them. The CDR3 length is 15 residues. The V gene's germline CDR1 is SNHLY and CDR2 FYNNEI.

This chain connects TRBV6-5 to TRBJ1-2, with D perhaps TRBD1 (6 bases). The CDR3 consists of 14 residues. With 3 bases removed from V and 4 bases from J, the gap between germline ends came to 12 bases. Per germline, CDR1 MNHEY and CDR2 SVGAGI. In DNA form, the CDR3 reads TGTGCCAGCAGTTATAGGGGGGTCGGCTATGGCTACACCTTC. Amino acid sequence: CASSYRGVGYGYTF.

This clone appeared a few times. This sequence joins TRBV7-9 and TRBJ1-2; 9 bases match TRBD1. The length of the CDR3 is 16 residues. J gave up 8 bases and V 5 bases, and 15 bases lay outside the gene matches. The germline CDR1 and CDR2 sequences are SEHNR and FQNEAQ (reference sequence). The CDR3, as DNA: TGTGCCAGCAGCCTATCGCTCCGGGACAGGGTTGGCGGCTACACCTTC. Protein product: CASSLSLRDRVGGYTF. The full variable domain, its missing parts supplied by reference TRBV7-9 and TRBJ1-2, is DTGVSQNPRHKITKRGQNVTFRCDPISEHNRLYWYRQTLGQGPEFLTYFQNEAQLEKSRLLSDRFSAERPKGSFSTLEIQRTEQGDSAMYLCASSLSLRDRVGGYTFGSGTRLTVV.

The rearrangement joins TRBV29-1 to TRBJ2-2; D remains unclear. The germline V gene encodes CDR1 SQVTM and CDR2 ANQGSEA. This CDR3 comprises 13 residues. Trimming stripped 1 base from V and 5 bases from J, with 8 bases between. In DNA, the CDR3 is TGCAGCGTTGAAGGGGTGGGGACCGGGGAGCTGTTTTTT. The encoded protein is CSVEGVGTGELFF.

The rearrangement uses TRBV18 and TRBJ1-2; 10 bases map to TRBD1. Germline lookup yields CDR1 KGHSH and CDR2 LQKENI. CDR3 length: 14 residues. The junction had 8 bases not matched to a gene; V was cut back by 6 bases and J by 7 bases. The chain's CDR3 is CASSLGQGGSGYTF. The DNA of the CDR3 is TGTGCCAGCTCCCTTGGACAGGGGGGTAGTGGCTACACCTTC.

The V call is TRBV5-1, the J call TRBJ2-7, with unresolved D. V shed 0 bases and J shed 2 bases, with 9 bases lying between them. There are 14 residues in the CDR3. The germline gives CDR1 SGHRS, CDR2 YFSETQ. The CDR3 protein is CASSLAVGAYEQYF. DNA for the CDR3: TGCGCCAGCAGCTTGGCCGTAGGAGCCTACGAGCAGTACTTC.

This clone was counted only a few times. V usage is TRBV30 and J usage is TRBJ2-3, with D perhaps given as TRBD1 or TRBD2 (6 bases each). The V gene's germline CDR1 is GTSNPN and CDR2 SVGIG (reference sequence). The CDR3 totals 14 residues. V was shortened by 0 bases and J by 0 bases, with 7 bases between the two germline ends. CDR3 protein: CAWSVGGSTDTQYF. The CDR3 DNA follows: TGTGCCTGGAGTGTAGGGGGGAGCACAGATACGCAGTATTTT.